These 20 T cell receptor beta chains were all obtained from the same sample, sequenced in a study of siplizumab effects on memory and regulatory T cells. Some clones are missing from TCRdb's copy, which holds only in-frame ones; the method was immunoSEQ multiplex PCR. The sample has just over 40,000 clones; 70% to 90% are singletons. Sequencing was performed on naive CD4+ T cells sorted from blood. The source of these receptors is a human donor in good health.

The gene calls are TRBV5-4 and TRBJ2-2; D not resolved. Germline loops: CDR1 SGHNT, CDR2 YYREEE (reference sequence). V was pared by 4 bases and J by 4 bases, with 17 bases between. CDR3 length equals 16 residues. CDR3 loop: CASSGPSQPGTGELFF. The CDR3, as DNA: TGTGCCAGCAGCGGCCCTAGTCAGCCGGGCACCGGGGAGCTGTTTTTT.

The chain is built from TRBV4-1 and TRBJ2-7, with D hard to call. Trimming pared 1 base from V and 2 bases from J, leaving 15 bases between. Germline CDR1 is MGHRA and CDR2 is YSYEKL. This CDR3 is built from 16 residues. The CDR3 nucleotides are TGCGCCAGCAGCCAAGTATTAGGGCCCCAACCCTACGAGCAGTACTTC. This sequence encodes CASSQVLGPQPYEQYF.

The chain employs TRBV18 and TRBJ1-5; D gene ambiguous. V dropped 3 bases and J dropped 6 bases, with 21 bases sitting between them. The CDR3 covers 17 residues. The germline CDR1 and CDR2 sequences are KGHSH and LQKENI. The CDR3 here is CASSPNPGPQAPQPQHF. The CDR3 nucleotides read TGTGCCAGCTCACCTAATCCGGGCCCCCAAGCTCCTCAGCCCCAGCATTTT.

This chain connects TRBV6-5 to TRBJ2-7; 10 positions match TRBD1. This CDR3 is built from 15 residues. Looked up from germline, CDR1 is MNHEY and CDR2 is SVGAGI. V dropped 5 bases and J dropped 3; count of bases not matched to a gene: 7. CDR3 loop: CASSRAGTGDYEQYF. In DNA, the CDR3 is TGTGCCAGCAGTCGAGCCGGGACAGGGGACTACGAGCAGTACTTC.

V gene TRBV6-6 combines with J gene TRBJ1-5, with 7 bases aligning to TRBD1. This CDR3 is built from 14 residues. The V and J ends lost 6 bases and 0 bases, in that order; junction bases with no gene match: 2. The germline gives CDR1 MNHNY, CDR2 SVGAGI (reference sequence). The CDR3 nucleotides read TGTGCCAGCAGGGACAGGTATAGCAATCAGCCCCAGCATTTT. Translation: CASRDRYSNQPQHF.

The rearrangement uses TRBV15 and TRBJ1-1; D is undetermined. The CDR3 totals 13 residues. In germline, CDR1 is LNHNV, CDR2 YYDKDF (reference sequence). V lost 6 bases to trimming and J lost 2 bases, with 10 bases between them. Written as DNA, the CDR3 is TGTGCCACCAGACGGGAGCTAAACACTGAAGCTTTCTTT. Translation: CATRRELNTEAFF. The whole variable domain, filled in from reference TRBV15 and TRBJ1-1, reads DAMVIQNPRYQVTQFGKPVTLSCSQTLNHNVMYWYQQKSSQAPKLLFHYYDKDFNNEADTPDNFQSRRPNTSFCFLDIRSPGLGDTAMYLCATRRELNTEAFFGQGTRLTVV.

The chain is built from TRBV7-9 and TRBJ1-6; a weak D match, TRBD1 (5 bases). Trimming took off 2 bases at V and 0 bases at J, with 14 bases between the two ends. This CDR3 comprises 18 residues. From germline, CDR1 is SEHNR and CDR2 FQNEAQ (reference sequence). In nucleotides, the CDR3 is TGTGCCAGCAGCTTACTGGGACGATCGAGCTCCTATAATTCACCCCTCCACTTT. Amino acid sequence: CASSLLGRSSSYNSPLHF. The whole variable domain, filled in from reference TRBV7-9 and TRBJ1-6, reads DTGVSQNPRHKITKRGQNVTFRCDPISEHNRLYWYRQTLGQGPEFLTYFQNEAQLEKSRLLSDRFSAERPKGSFSTLEIQRTEQGDSAMYLCASSLLGRSSSYNSPLHFGNGTRLTVT.

This CDR3 is CASSYHTSGYEQYF. CDR3 nucleotide sequence: TGTGCCAGCAGTTACCATACTAGCGGTTACGAGCAGTACTTC. The genes are TRBV6-6 and TRBJ2-7, with TRBD2 matching 8 bases. Trimming removed 2 bases from V and 4 bases from J; junction bases left unmatched: 4. CDR3 size: 14 residues. Germline assignment: CDR1 MNHNY and CDR2 SVGAGI (reference sequence).

The V and J genes are TRBV7-8 and TRBJ2-3; 12 bases agree with TRBD1. Germline V gene sequence: CDR1 SGHVS, CDR2 FQNEAQ. After removal of 3 bases from V and 1 base from J, the junction contained 5 bases not matched to a gene. The CDR3 has 17 residues. Here the CDR3 DNA reads TGTGCCAGCAGCTTCTCCGGGACAGGGGGCCGCACAGATACGCAGTATTTT. Translation gives CASSFSGTGGRTDTQYF.

The chain has TRBV2 and TRBJ1-5; no definite D call. The ends were cut back, 6 bases at V and 0 bases at J, with 9 bases in the middle. The CDR3 spans 14 residues. CDR1 SNHLY and CDR2 FYNNEI come from the germline V gene. The CDR3: CASSENHSNQPQHF. The CDR3 nucleotides are TGTGCCAGCAGCGAGAACCATAGCAATCAGCCCCAGCATTTT.

This chain joins TRBV6-1 and TRBJ2-7; a weak D match, TRBD2 (5 bases). The CDR3 is made up of 13 amino acids. Germline V CDR1 and CDR2: MNHNS, SASEGT. The V end lost 8 bases, the J end lost 0 bases, and 11 bases lay between the germline ends. The CDR3, as DNA: TGTGCCAGCGTGCGGGCCACCTCCTACGAGCAGTACTTC. Amino acid sequence: CASVRATSYEQYF.

This chain links TRBV6-5 with TRBJ2-2; D not certain. V lost 0 bases and J lost 1, with 3 bases in between. There are 14 residues in the CDR3. CDR1 MNHEY and CDR2 SVGAGI come from the germline V gene. CDR3 nucleotide sequence: TGTGCCAGCAGTTACTCGAGGAACACCGGGGAGCTGTTTTTT. It encodes CASSYSRNTGELFF.

V usage is TRBV27 and J usage is TRBJ2-7; D unclear. Germline CDR1 and CDR2: MNHEY and SMNVEV (reference sequence). The CDR3 has 11 residues. Trimming shortened V by 3 bases and J by 4 bases, and 4 bases separated the two germline ends. CDR3 sequence reads: CASSFGYEQYF. The DNA for the CDR3 is TGTGCCAGCAGTTTCGGATACGAGCAGTACTTC.

The V call is TRBV19, the J call TRBJ2-3, with 10 bases aligning to TRBD2. The CDR3 covers 14 residues. V shed 8 bases, J shed 3 bases, and the junction held 5 bases outside the gene matches. Germline values: CDR1 LNHDA, CDR2 SQIVND (reference sequence). CDR3 in DNA: TGTGCCAGTTATAGCGGGAGGAGTACAGATACGCAGTATTTT. It encodes CASYSGRSTDTQYF.

The rearrangement links TRBV5-1 to TRBJ1-1, with no clear D. Trimming left V 4 bases short and J 0 bases short, with 4 bases between. This CDR3 spans 12 amino acids. Germline lookup yields CDR1 SGHRS and CDR2 YFSETQ. The CDR3 reads CASSELNTEAFF. CDR3 nucleotide sequence: TGCGCCAGCAGCGAGTTGAACACTGAAGCTTTCTTT. Based on the CDR3 plus reference TRBV5-1 and TRBJ1-1, the full variable domain is KAGVTQTPRYLIKTRGQQVTLSCSPISGHRSVSWYQQTPGQGLQFLFEYFSETQRNKGNFPGRFSGRQFSNSRSEMNVSTLELGDSALYLCASSELNTEAFFGQGTRLTVV.

The chain employs TRBV5-1 and TRBJ1-1; 8 nucleotides agree with TRBD1. The CDR3 totals 11 residues. From germline, CDR1 is SGHRS and CDR2 YFSETQ. The V segment lost 4 bases and the J segment 14 bases; nucleotides outside the gene matches: 7. The CDR3 here is CASSPDRVRFF. For the CDR3, the DNA is TGCGCCAGCAGCCCGGACAGGGTGAGATTCTTT.

This clone was detected a few times. The genes are TRBV7-9 and TRBJ2-7; TRBD2 aligns across 12 bases. The germline gives CDR1 SEHNR, CDR2 FQNEAQ (reference sequence). CDR3 size: 13 residues. V dropped 0 bases and J dropped 11; count of bases not matched to a gene: 2. The CDR3 protein is CASSLATSGRKYF. CDR3 nucleotides: TGTGCCAGCAGCTTAGCAACTAGCGGGAGGAAGTACTTC.

This chain's CDR3 is CASSEGLATDTQYF. The CDR3 nucleotides are TGTGCCAGCAGTGAAGGGTTGGCTACAGATACGCAGTATTTT. The rearrangement links TRBV6-4 to TRBJ2-3; D not certain. Germline CDR1 MRHNA, CDR2 SNTAGT. V was pared by 3 bases and J by 3 bases, with 10 bases between. The CDR3 sequence is 14 residues long.

V and J are TRBV7-2 and TRBJ1-2; D call uncertain. V was pared by 7 bases and J by 2 bases, with 17 bases between. CDR1 is SGHTA and CDR2 is FQGNSA in the germline V gene. The CDR3 is 15 amino acids. The CDR3 DNA reads TGTGCCAGCACCCCCGCGGCCAGTGTGAACTATGGCTACACCTTC. Its translation: CASTPAASVNYGYTF.

This rearrangement joins TRBV4-1 to TRBJ2-5; D remains unclear. V was clipped by 5 bases and J by 2 bases, with 6 bases between them. The CDR3 totals 12 residues. CDR1 is MGHRA, CDR2 YSYEKL, per germline. This chain's CDR3 is CASSKSQETQYF. The DNA for the CDR3 is TGCGCCAGCAGCAAAAGTCAAGAGACCCAGTACTTC.